This T cell receptor beta chain was observed in a study of metastatic and nonmetastatic thyroid tumors. None of the patients had undergone any treatment ahead of thyroid surgery. Judged by abundance, this clone is medium-sized (0.01 to 0.1%). Germline CDR1 reads MNHEY; CDR2 reads SVGAGI. The ends were cut back, 1 base at V and 4 bases at J, with 7 bases in the middle. The CDR3 covers 13 residues. Via MiXCR, TCRdb re-called the PCR reads. Here the sample spans some 16,000 clones, roughly 25% being singletons. The material sequenced was tumor tissue. The V call is TRBV6-5, the J call TRBJ1-2; D gene unclear. The TCR comes from a female donor with papillary thyroid cancer or a benign thyroid nodule (not recorded which). Some clones in this sample may be carry-over from other donors' samples. In nucleotides, the CDR3 is TGTGCCAGCAGTTACTTGCTCTCCTATGGCTACACCTTC. It codes for CASSYLLSYGYTF.